The 32 T cell receptor beta chains presented below share a single source sample, sequenced in a study of cytomegalovirus exposure and HLA in healthy donors. In the PCR, 60 Vbeta and 13 Jbeta primers were used. Sequencing was performed with immunoSEQ multiplex PCR; in TCRdb, only in-frame clones are kept and a portion is missing. The sample contains roughly 120,000 clones, more than 65% of which appear only once. Sequenced: PBMCs. Source of these receptors: a woman aged 55 to 70 in good health and CMV-seropositive.

The chain carries TRBV19 and TRBJ1-5, with a tentative D call TRBD1 (5 bases). Trimming pared 5 bases from V and 9 bases from J, leaving 26 bases between. This CDR3 has 17 residues. CDR1 is LNHDA, CDR2 SQIVND, per germline (reference sequence). The CDR3 loop is CASSFPSQRSPGRPQHF. In DNA form, the CDR3 reads TGTGCCAGTAGTTTCCCCTCCCAACGATCCCCAGGGCGGCCCCAGCATTTT.

J is TRBJ1-2 and V is TRBV4-3; D call uncertain. Germline assignment: CDR1 LGHNA and CDR2 YSLEER. The CDR3 totals 13 residues. V shed 0 bases and J shed 4 bases, with 6 bases lying between them. The CDR3 spells CASSQDNSYGYTF. The CDR3 nucleotides read TGCGCCAGCAGCCAAGATAACAGCTATGGCTACACCTTC.

The rearrangement joins TRBV7-8 to TRBJ2-3; D is uncertain. The V gene lost 6 bases and the J gene lost 6 bases, with 7 bases spanning the gap. CDR1 and CDR2 (germline): SGHVS, FQNEAQ. The CDR3 extends over 11 amino acids. The CDR3 here is CASSYRDTQYF. The DNA of the CDR3 is TGTGCCAGCAGTTATCGGGATACGCAGTATTTT.

V and J are TRBV7-3 and TRBJ1-1; D gene ambiguous. Germline V gives CDR1 SGHTA, CDR2 FQGTGA. CDR3 length equals 15 residues. The V and J ends lost 4 bases and 1 base respectively, with 13 bases between them. The CDR3 is CASSSTPGKNTEAFF. The CDR3 DNA reads TGTGCCAGCAGCTCCACACCGGGGAAGAACACTGAAGCTTTCTTT.

This rearrangement joins TRBV7-9 to TRBJ2-5; D is perhaps TRBD2 (5 bases). Germline V CDR1 and CDR2: SEHNR, FQNEAQ (reference sequence). V dropped 5 bases and J dropped 5 bases, with 12 bases sitting between them. CDR3 length: 13 amino acids. The CDR3 is CASSPTRSETQYF. DNA for the CDR3: TGTGCCAGCAGCCCTACTAGATCGGAGACCCAGTACTTC.

V is TRBV12-2 and J is TRBJ2-1; the table's D call TRBD1 went unverified against the DNA. TRBV12-2 is an annotated pseudogene. The CDR3 is 17 amino acids. CDR3 DNA: TGTGCAAGTCGCTTGGATCAGGTCGGTACGTCCTACAATGAGCAGTTCTTC. Residues: CASRLDQVGTSYNEQFF.

The chain couples TRBV27 to TRBJ2-5; 8 bases are shared with TRBD2. Trimming at V came to 4 bases and at J to 4 bases, leaving 8 bases not matched to a gene. The CDR3 is made up of 15 amino acids. Germline CDR1 and CDR2: MNHEY and SMNVEV (reference sequence). The CDR3 DNA sequence: TGTGCCAGCAGTTCCTCGAGCGGGGGTCCAGAGACCCAGTACTTC. It codes for CASSSSSGGPETQYF.

The chain has TRBV4-2 and TRBJ2-7, with 8 bases lining up with TRBD2. CDR3 size: 15 residues. V was clipped by 3 bases and J by 0 bases; unmatched bases: 4. Germline-derived CDR1 and CDR2 are LGHNA and YNFKEQ. The CDR3 region is CASSHTSGISYEQYF. CDR3 nucleotides: TGTGCCAGCAGCCACACTAGCGGTATCTCCTACGAGCAGTACTTC.

This clone has a handful of counts. The chain couples TRBV7-6 to TRBJ2-1, with TRBD2 identical over 15 bases. With V trimmed by 1 base and J by 9 bases, 13 bases remained unmatched. CDR3 length: 19 residues. Looked up from germline, CDR1 is SGHVS and CDR2 is FNYEAQ. The CDR3 loop reads CASSLDWTSGRGQGPEQFF. Written as DNA, the CDR3 is TGTGCCAGCAGCTTAGACTGGACTAGCGGGAGGGGACAAGGTCCTGAGCAGTTCTTC.

The V and J genes are TRBV5-1 and TRBJ2-1; D gene unclear. This CDR3 contains 14 residues. V shed 0 bases and J shed 6 bases, with 10 bases lying between them. Germline CDR1 and CDR2: SGHRS and YFSETQ. The DNA for the CDR3 is TGCGCCAGCAGCTTGGTTACTCCCCCCAATGAGCAGTTCTTC. Residues: CASSLVTPPNEQFF.

The J gene is TRBJ2-3, the V gene TRBV29-1; 9 bases map to TRBD2. The CDR3 runs to 12 residues. With 1 base clipped from V and 10 bases from J, the junction kept 3 bases outside the gene matches. The germline V gene has CDR1 SQVTM and CDR2 ANQGSEA. The CDR3 protein is CSVEVTSGSQYF. DNA for the CDR3: TGCAGCGTTGAAGTGACTAGCGGATCGCAGTATTTT.

The rearrangement joins TRBV5-1 to TRBJ2-6; D is uncertain. Per germline, CDR1 SGHRS and CDR2 YFSETQ. V was pared by 4 bases and J by 0 bases, with 8 bases between. This CDR3 is 15 amino acids long. Here the CDR3 reads CASSLGGSGANVLTF. The CDR3 DNA sequence: TGCGCCAGCAGCCTAGGTGGCTCTGGGGCCAACGTCCTGACTTTC.

The V gene is TRBV6-5, the J gene TRBJ1-2, with 10 bases matching TRBD1. This CDR3 region has 15 residues. The junction had 6 bases not matched to a gene; V was cut back by 4 bases and J by 4 bases. Germline assignment: CDR1 MNHEY and CDR2 SVGAGI. This CDR3 is CASSLGQGFRYGYTF. The CDR3 DNA reads TGTGCCAGCAGTTTGGGACAGGGGTTCCGCTATGGCTACACCTTC.

This CDR3 is CASSSERTGIQETQYF. The CDR3 DNA reads TGTGCCAGCAGCTCCGAACGGACAGGTATCCAAGAGACCCAGTACTTC. V and J are TRBV7-8 and TRBJ2-5; 7 bases match TRBD1. The CDR3 is made up of 16 amino acids. Germline V gene lookup returns CDR1 SGHVS and CDR2 FQNEAQ. Germline trimming cut 4 bases from V and 1 base from J; bases unmatched to any gene: 9. Based on the CDR3 plus reference TRBV7-8 and TRBJ2-5, the full variable domain is GAGVSQSPRYKVAKRGQDVALRCDPISGHVSLFWYQQALGQGPEFLTYFQNEAQLDKSGLPSDRFFAERPEGSVSTLKIQRTQQEDSAVYLCASSSERTGIQETQYFGPGTRLLVL.

The chain is built from TRBV7-9 and TRBJ1-3; D is perhaps TRBD1 (5 bases). Germline V lookup: CDR1 SEHNR, CDR2 FQNEAQ (reference sequence). The V end was cut by 7 bases, the J end by 3 bases, with 16 bases between. The CDR3 consists of 15 residues. The CDR3 protein is CASIRLSGIGNTIYF. CDR3 DNA: TGTGCCAGCATCAGGTTATCAGGGATTGGAAACACCATATATTTT.

The chain combines TRBV2 with TRBJ1-6; 7 nucleotides line up with TRBD1. Germline V CDR1 and CDR2: SNHLY, FYNNEI. The CDR3 is 15 residues long. Losses at the gene ends were 10 bases for V and 4 bases for J; bases not matched to a gene: 10. In DNA, the CDR3 is TGTGCCACTTGTCGGACAGGCATATATAATTCACCCCTCCACTTT. It translates to CATCRTGIYNSPLHF.

The chain is built from TRBV19 and TRBJ2-1, with 10 nucleotides matching TRBD1. Trimming at V came to 7 bases and at J to 7 bases, leaving 7 bases not matched to a gene. This CDR3 region has 14 residues. CDR1 is LNHDA and CDR2 is SQIVND in the germline V gene (reference sequence). In DNA, the CDR3 is TGTGCCAGTACCCCGACAGGGGGCTGGAATGAGCAGTTCTTC. Its protein product is CASTPTGGWNEQFF.

The chain links TRBV6-5 to TRBJ1-1; D remains ambiguous. Germline V gene data show CDR1 as MNHEY and CDR2 as SVGAGI. Trimming stripped 2 bases from V and 0 bases from J, with 7 bases between. The CDR3 spans 14 residues. The CDR3 DNA sequence: TGTGCCAGCAGTTACACAGCCATGAACACTGAAGCTTTCTTT. This encodes CASSYTAMNTEAFF.

The chain joins TRBV30 to TRBJ1-4; possibly TRBD1 for D (5 bases). The CDR3 loop spans 13 amino acids. Trimming pared 1 base from V and 6 bases from J, leaving 9 bases between. Looked up from germline, CDR1 is GTSNPN and CDR2 is SVGIG (reference sequence). Here the CDR3 reads CAWSGEGDEKLFF. The CDR3 DNA reads as TGTGCCTGGAGTGGAGAAGGGGATGAAAAACTGTTTTTT.

This clone appeared a few times. For the CDR3, the DNA is TGTGCCAGCAGTGACAGGGGCACCGGGGAGCTGTTTTTT. It yields the protein CASSDRGTGELFF. The rearrangement links TRBV6-4 to TRBJ2-2; D perhaps matches TRBD1 (5 bases). V lost 2 bases to trimming and J lost 4 bases, with 5 bases between them. The CDR3 loop spans 13 amino acids. CDR1 MRHNA and CDR2 SNTAGT come from the germline V gene.

The V gene is TRBV7-9, the J gene TRBJ1-2, with 8 positions matching TRBD1. J lost 8 bases, V lost 1 base, and 6 bases had no gene match. CDR3 length: 14 amino acids. CDR1 is SEHNR and CDR2 is FQNEAQ in the germline V gene (reference sequence). CDR3 in DNA: TGTGCCAGCAGCTTAGTCCAGGGGGCTGAGGGCTACACCTTC. This codes for CASSLVQGAEGYTF.

The rearrangement links TRBV5-4 to TRBJ1-2, with 7 bases matching TRBD1. CDR3 length equals 14 residues. Trimming removed 6 bases from V and 9 bases from J; junction bases left unmatched: 14. The germline CDR1 and CDR2 sequences are SGHNT and YYREEE (reference sequence). In DNA form, the CDR3 reads TGTGCCAGCACACGGTCTGACAGGGCTACGAGCTACACCTTC. Protein: CASTRSDRATSYTF.

This clone was observed once. The rearrangement uses TRBV14 and TRBJ2-3, with TRBD2 matching 15 bases. J was trimmed by 5 bases and V by 3 bases; bases with no gene match: 3. This CDR3 comprises 16 residues. The germline CDR1 and CDR2 sequences are SGHDN and FVKESK. CDR3 protein: CASSQRTSGRGDTQYF. The CDR3 DNA is TGTGCCAGCAGCCAGAGGACTAGCGGGAGGGGAGATACGCAGTATTTT.

V gene TRBV19 combines with J gene TRBJ1-5; D is perhaps TRBD1 (6 bases). With 6 bases removed from V and 1 base from J, the gap between germline ends came to 10 bases. This CDR3 region has 14 residues. The germline V gene has CDR1 LNHDA and CDR2 SQIVND (reference sequence). The CDR3 sequence: CASRSGASNQPQHF. In DNA, the CDR3 is TGTGCCAGTAGATCAGGGGCGAGCAATCAGCCCCAGCATTTT.

The V call is TRBV4-1, the J call TRBJ2-3; no clear D gene. Germline V CDR1 and CDR2: MGHRA, YSYEKL. V gave up 0 bases and J gave up 5 bases, with 9 bases separating them. This CDR3 region has 14 residues. CDR3 amino acids: CASSQDDAVDTQYF. CDR3 bases: TGCGCCAGCAGCCAAGACGACGCGGTAGATACGCAGTATTTT.

This clone was counted only a few times. V usage is TRBV19 and J usage is TRBJ1-2; 9 bases align to TRBD1. After removal of 7 bases from V and 4 bases from J, the junction contained 7 bases not matched to a gene. Germline CDR1 LNHDA, CDR2 SQIVND (reference sequence). The CDR3 spans 14 residues. CDR3 sequence (DNA): TGTGCCAGTACCCCGGGACAGGGAACCTATGGCTACACCTTC. It codes for CASTPGQGTYGYTF.

The V call is TRBV7-6, the J call TRBJ2-3, with 7 positions matching TRBD1. The germline gives CDR1 SGHVS, CDR2 FNYEAQ. CDR3 length equals 14 residues. The ends lost 5 bases at V and 1 base at J; junction bases unmatched: 3. The CDR3 here is CASSDGTGTDTQYF. CDR3 nucleotide sequence: TGTGCCAGCAGCGACGGGACAGGCACAGATACGCAGTATTTT. The variable domain in full, with the rest retrieved from reference TRBV7-6 and TRBJ2-3, is GAGVSQSPRYKVTKRGQDVALRCDPISGHVSLYWYRQALGQGPEFLTYFNYEAQQDKSGLPNDRFSAERPEGSISTLTIQRTEQRDSAMYRCASSDGTGTDTQYFGPGTRLTVL.

This clone was picked up one time. The chain has TRBV4-3 and TRBJ1-2, with no clear D. This CDR3 has 15 amino acids. Germline CDR1 reads LGHNA; CDR2 reads YSLEER. Trimming removed 1 base from V and 4 bases from J, with 13 bases in between. The CDR3 region is CASSQAIGFFYGYTF. In nucleotides, the CDR3 is TGCGCCAGCAGCCAAGCCATCGGGTTTTTCTATGGCTACACCTTC.

Comments on this clone: One junction end disagrees with the germline gene, perhaps due to a read error. The chain employs TRBV7-8 and TRBJ2-2; 10 bases match TRBD1. CDR3 length: 14 amino acids. The germline V gene encodes CDR1 SGHVS and CDR2 FQNEAQ. CDR3 nucleotide sequence: TGCGCCAGCAGCCAAGGACAGGGGGCCGGGGAGCTGTTTTTT. Residues: CASSQGQGAGELFF.

V usage is TRBV5-4 and J usage is TRBJ2-5; perhaps TRBD1 as D (6 bases). The germline V gene has CDR1 SGHNT and CDR2 YYREEE (reference sequence). V shed 1 base and J shed 2 bases, with 9 bases lying between them. CDR3 length equals 14 residues. The CDR3 DNA follows: TGTGCCAGCAGCTTGAATCAGGGGCAAGAGACCCAGTACTTC. This sequence encodes CASSLNQGQETQYF.

V is TRBV6-5 and J is TRBJ2-7; possible D gene TRBD1, 6 bases. CDR3 length: 14 amino acids. Germline CDR1 and CDR2: MNHEY and SVGAGI. Trimming took off 3 bases at V and 1 base at J, with 10 bases between the two ends. CDR3: CASSYKDSSYEQYF. CDR3 nucleotide sequence: TGTGCCAGCAGTTATAAGGACAGTTCCTACGAGCAGTACTTC.

To note about this clone: Other nucleotide sequences in the sample specify the same CDR3. The genes are TRBV9 and TRBJ1-2, with 10 nucleotides matching TRBD1. The germline V gene encodes CDR1 SGDLS and CDR2 YYNGEE. The CDR3 consists of 14 residues. J gave up 7 bases and V 4 bases, and 7 bases lay outside the gene matches. The CDR3 region is CASSTRTGGGGYTF. In DNA, the CDR3 is TGTGCCAGCAGCACCAGGACAGGGGGTGGTGGCTACACCTTC.